This TCR beta chain was identified in a study of cytotoxic CD8 clonotypes in ibrutinib-treated CLL (dated by TCRdb to the early 2020s). With regard to the full study: The cohort had eleven to twelve relapsed/refractory and around 16 treatment-naive patients; 17 were IGHV unmutated. Responses were partial in roughly 24 patients and complete in 2; after median about 70 months follow-up, around 15 stayed in remission and roughly twelve progressed. Samples averaged about 260,000 productive templates and 94,082 productive rearrangements. Cryopreserved peripheral blood mononuclear cells were collected at three points: before therapy, at response, and at either sustained remission or disease progression. Response samples were taken after a median of around 13 months on treatment, ranging from roughly 6 to 36 months. Longitudinal samples were obtainable from 26 of the 86 participants in the trial. Patients were still on ibrutinib when every remission and progressive disease sample was collected.

Results and caveats for the whole study, not just this receptor: Public clonotypes were rare and either shrank or stayed stable during treatment, and the rise in clonality at ibrutinib response reflected expansion of private clonotypes. Sampling times were not matched between patients in sustained remission and patients whose disease was progressing, and lymph node repertoires were not examined. Baseline clonality exceeded that of age-matched healthy donors and correlated strongly with circulating CD8+ T-cell counts. At ibrutinib response clonality went up, during sustained remission it held steady, and at progression it dropped back toward baseline.

In light of the paper, this sample's time point label describes: roughly 25 months on ibrutinib. For TCR beta library preparation, 1.5 to 2 micrograms of genomic DNA was extracted from cryopreserved PBMCs. Longitudinal blood samples from CLL patients on ibrutinib monotherapy underwent high-throughput TCR beta sequencing. The patients were enrolled in a single-center, open-label phase 2 trial of ibrutinib monotherapy. Each clonotype received, on average, roughly 9.6x coverage in deep resolution sequencing performed on a MiSeq, where the target depth lay between 1 in 1 million and 1 in 200,000 T cells. TCR beta libraries were generated with the immunoSEQ hsTCRB Kit. In the source study's methods: Data were analyzed with ImmunoSEQ Data Assistant and ImmunoSEQ Analyzer, with V, D and J genes assigned per IMGT definitions. Clonality, which ranges from 0 to 1, was calculated as one minus the normalized Shannon entropy of productive rearrangement frequencies. Only overrepresented clonotypes making up at least 0.05% of each patient's repertoire were included in the public clonotype analysis. Roughly 13 age-matched healthy donor repertoires from immuneACCESS served as clonality controls. TCRdb obtained this table from immuneACCESS and retained in-frame rearrangements with V and J assigned. These tables miss some clones; where compared with another copy, unresolved V genes account for less than half of the shortfall, and the remainder is unexplained. V, J and clone size are those of that table, while D and trimming were read from the DNA. This sample has 150,000 to 200,000 clones in its table, and over 60% of those were observed once. 10% to 15% of the sample is in the top ten clones.

To note about this clone: Its cognate antigen has yet to be identified. No clone much larger than this one lies a single base away; base qualities are absent.

There are 15 amino acids in the CDR3, from cysteine to phenylalanine inclusive. The DNA shown is the 45-base CDR3, in frame from base 1. The clonotype originates from a human donor with chronic lymphocytic leukemia. This receptor chain uses TRBV21-1 and TRBJ2-7; the table gives TRBD2 as D, unverified against the DNA. TRBV21-1 is assigned pseudogene status. Sequenced here: PBMCs, sampled after 24 months of ibrutinib treatment. CDR3 reads: CASSYREGTRNEQYF. The DNA sequence is TGTGCCAGCTCATACAGGGAGGGAACGAGGAACGAGCAGTACTTC.